This T cell receptor (beta chain) was retrieved from a study of blood T cell repertoires in COVID-19. The J segment lost 6 bases and the V segment lost 3 bases, leaving 5 bases of the junction unmatched. CDR3 length: 16 residues. Looked up from germline, CDR1 is MNHNY and CDR2 is SVGAGI (reference sequence). Sequencing used immunoSEQ multiplex PCR; TCRdb keeps in-frame clones, though not all of them. The profile shows 250,000 to 300,000 clones, 82% of them singletons. The chain joins TRBV6-6 to TRBJ2-2; 12 positions match TRBD2. Sequencing was performed on peripheral blood. This sequence originates from a woman between 18 and 29 years old with acute or convalescent COVID-19. The CDR3, as DNA: TGTGCCAGCAGTTATGCTAGCGGGAGGGCCGCCGGGGAGCTGTTTTTT. As protein: CASSYASGRAAGELFF.